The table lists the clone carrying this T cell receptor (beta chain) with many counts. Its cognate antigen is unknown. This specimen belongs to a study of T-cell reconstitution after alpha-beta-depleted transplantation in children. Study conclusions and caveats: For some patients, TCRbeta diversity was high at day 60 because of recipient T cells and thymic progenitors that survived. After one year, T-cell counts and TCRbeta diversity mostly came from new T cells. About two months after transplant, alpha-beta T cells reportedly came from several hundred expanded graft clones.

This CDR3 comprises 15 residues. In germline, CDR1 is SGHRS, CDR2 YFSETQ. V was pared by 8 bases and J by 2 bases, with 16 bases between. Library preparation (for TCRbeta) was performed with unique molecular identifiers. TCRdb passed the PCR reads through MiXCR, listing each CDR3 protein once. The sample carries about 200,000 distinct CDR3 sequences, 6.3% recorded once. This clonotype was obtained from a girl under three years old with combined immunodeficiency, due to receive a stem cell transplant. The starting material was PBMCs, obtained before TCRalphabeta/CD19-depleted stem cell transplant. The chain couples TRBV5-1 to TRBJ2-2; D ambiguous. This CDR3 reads CASHSRSINTGELFF. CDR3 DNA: TGCGCCAGTCATTCAAGATCAATTAACACCGGGGAGCTGTTTTTT. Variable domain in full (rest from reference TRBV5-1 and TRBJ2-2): KAGVTQTPRYLIKTRGQQVTLSCSPISGHRSVSWYQQTPGQGLQFLFEYFSETQRNKGNFPGRFSGRQFSNSRSEMNVSTLELGDSALYLCASHSRSINTGELFFGEGSRLTVL.